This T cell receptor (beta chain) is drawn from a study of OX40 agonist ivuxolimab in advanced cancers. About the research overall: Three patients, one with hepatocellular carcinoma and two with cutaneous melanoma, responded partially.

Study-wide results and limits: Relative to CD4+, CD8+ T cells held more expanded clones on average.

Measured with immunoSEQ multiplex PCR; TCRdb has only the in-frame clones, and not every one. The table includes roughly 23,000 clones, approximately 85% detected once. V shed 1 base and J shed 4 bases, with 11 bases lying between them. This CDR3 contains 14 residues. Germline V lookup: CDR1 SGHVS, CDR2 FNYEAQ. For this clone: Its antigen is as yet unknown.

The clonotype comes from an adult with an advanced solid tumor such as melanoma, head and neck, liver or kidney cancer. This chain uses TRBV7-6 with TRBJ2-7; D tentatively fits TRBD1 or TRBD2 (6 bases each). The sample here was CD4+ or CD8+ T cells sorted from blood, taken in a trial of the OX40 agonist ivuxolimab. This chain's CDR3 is CASSLGGAGYEQYF. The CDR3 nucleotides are TGTGCCAGCAGCTTAGGGGGGGCAGGGTACGAGCAGTACTTC.